This TCR beta chain was retrieved from a study of regulatory T cells in long-lasting Graves disease. Regarding the study as a whole: Exclusively peripheral blood, rather than thyroid tissue, was studied. Persistent disease samples used TRBV28, TRBJ1-2 and TRBJ2-5 preferentially.

The CDR3 runs to 16 residues. Germline values: CDR1 PRHDT, CDR2 FYEKMQ (reference sequence). A word on this clonotype: Antigen unknown. A junction boundary mismatches the germline segment, possibly from a read error.

Time point denoted: persistent/refractory GD, antithyroid drugs over 5 years with positive TRAb. The TCR library was prepared using RNA isolated from PBMCs. The authors built TCR beta libraries using iRepertoire HTBI primers and Arm-PCR of CDR3 regions. TCRdb ran MiXCR on the multiplex PCR reads and lists one entry per CDR3 protein. The sample includes about 660,000 distinct CDR3 sequences, about 30% seen only once; the top ten take 42%. The receptor was isolated from a female donor with Graves disease. This chain joins TRBV13 and TRBJ2-2; tentative D call: TRBD2 (6 bases). Here the sequenced sample was peripheral blood mononuclear cells (PBMCs), taken when the disease was refractory, from a patient treated with antithyroid drugs. This chain's CDR3 is CASSPDGGLKTGELLF. CDR3 nucleotide sequence: TGTGCCAGCAGCCCCGACGGGGGTCTGAAGACCGGGGAGCTGCTTTTT.